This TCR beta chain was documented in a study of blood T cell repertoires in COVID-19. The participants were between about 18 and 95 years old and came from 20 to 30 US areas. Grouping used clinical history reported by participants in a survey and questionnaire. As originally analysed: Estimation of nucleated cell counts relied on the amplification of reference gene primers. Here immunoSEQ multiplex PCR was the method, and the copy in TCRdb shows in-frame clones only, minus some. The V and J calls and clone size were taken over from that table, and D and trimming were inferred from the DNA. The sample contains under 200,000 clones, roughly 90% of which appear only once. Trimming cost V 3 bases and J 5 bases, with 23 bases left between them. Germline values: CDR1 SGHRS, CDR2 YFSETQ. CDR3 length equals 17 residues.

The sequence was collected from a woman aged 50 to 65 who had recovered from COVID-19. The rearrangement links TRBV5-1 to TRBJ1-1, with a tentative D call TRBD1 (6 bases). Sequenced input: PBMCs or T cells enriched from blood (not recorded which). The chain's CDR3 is CASSSKGGGARRTEAFF. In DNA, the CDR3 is TGCGCCAGCAGCTCGAAAGGGGGGGGCGCGAGGAGAACTGAAGCTTTCTTT.